Here is one T cell receptor beta chain with its context. Its antigen is unknown. At one of its ends the junction is not consistent with the germline gene, which may arise from a read error. Germline V gene lookup returns CDR1 DFQATT and CDR2 SNEGSKA (reference sequence). This CDR3 has 16 residues. Each TCR beta cDNA library carried unique molecular identifiers. TCRdb itself ran the PCR reads through MiXCR, one entry per CDR3 protein. The sample has some 450,000 distinct CDR3 sequences; approximately 45% are singletons. This record comes from a study of post-analysis software for immune sequencing data. Study-wide points: Those with multiple sclerosis, the patient group, showed significantly lower normalized Chao1 diversity than controls. There were roughly 5 TRBV segments more frequent in patients than controls, and TRBV5-6, TRBV5-1 and TRBV20-1 were among them.

This chain connects TRBV20-1 to TRBJ2-1, with 8 bases identical to TRBD2. Input material: blood. The source of this sequence is a girl aged 10-17 years with multiple sclerosis. CDR3 sequence (DNA): TGCAGTGCTAGAAAAAAACTAGCGGAGGGCTTGGATGAACAGTTCTTC. Translated, it gives CSARKKLAEGLDEQFF.